The entry below describes one TCR beta chain. Its antigen is unidentified. The CDR3 has 14 amino acids. The V end was cut by 5 bases, the J end by 6 bases, with 14 bases between. The germline V gene encodes CDR1 MNHEY and CDR2 SMNVEV (reference sequence). Extracted RNA was reverse transcribed, and the resulting cDNA served as sequencing template. The method was immunoSEQ multiplex PCR; TCRdb's version includes in-frame clones alone and lacks a portion of them. The repertoire holds some 160,000 clones, approximately 65% seen once, with 30% to 45% in the top ten. Investigators sorted PBMCs to obtain both CD4+ and CD8+ T cells. The data were obtained in a study of CD8+ T cells in alopecia areata. Study conclusions and caveats: Among patients, TCR sharing was less clear than in mice, a difference possibly due in part to HLA diversity in the patient population. Higher clonality than in normal scalp was seen in lesional scalp, especially alopecia totalis/universalis.

The genes are TRBV27 and TRBJ1-5; D call uncertain. The sequence came from a human donor in good health. Sequencing was done on a sample of CD8+ T cells sorted from blood. This CDR3 is CASSPLPTSQPQHF. In nucleotides, the CDR3 is TGTGCCAGCAGTCCCTTGCCTACTTCTCAGCCCCAGCATTTT.